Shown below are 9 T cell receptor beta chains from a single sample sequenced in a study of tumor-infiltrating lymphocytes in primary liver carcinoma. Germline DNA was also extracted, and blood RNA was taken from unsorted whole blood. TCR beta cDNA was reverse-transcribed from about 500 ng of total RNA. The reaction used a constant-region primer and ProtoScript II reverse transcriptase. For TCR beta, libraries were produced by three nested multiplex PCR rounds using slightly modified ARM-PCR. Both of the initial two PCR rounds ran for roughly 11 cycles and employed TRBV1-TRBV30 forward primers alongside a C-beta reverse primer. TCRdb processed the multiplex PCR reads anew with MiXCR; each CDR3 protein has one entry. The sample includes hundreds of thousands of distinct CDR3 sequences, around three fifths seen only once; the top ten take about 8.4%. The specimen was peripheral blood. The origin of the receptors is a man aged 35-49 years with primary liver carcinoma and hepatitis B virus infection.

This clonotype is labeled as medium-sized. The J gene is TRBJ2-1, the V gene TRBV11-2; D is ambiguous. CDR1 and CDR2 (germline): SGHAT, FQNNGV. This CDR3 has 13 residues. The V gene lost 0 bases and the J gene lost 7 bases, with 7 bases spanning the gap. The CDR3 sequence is CASSLDLLNEQFF. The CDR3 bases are TGTGCCAGCAGCTTAGACCTCCTGAATGAGCAGTTCTTC.

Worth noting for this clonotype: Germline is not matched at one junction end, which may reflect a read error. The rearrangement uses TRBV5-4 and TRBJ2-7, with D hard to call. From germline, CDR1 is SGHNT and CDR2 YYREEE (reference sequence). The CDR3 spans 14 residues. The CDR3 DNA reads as TGTGCCAGCAGCTCCGGCGGTAGGGAAATCGAGCAGTGCTTC. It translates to CASSSGGREIEQCF.

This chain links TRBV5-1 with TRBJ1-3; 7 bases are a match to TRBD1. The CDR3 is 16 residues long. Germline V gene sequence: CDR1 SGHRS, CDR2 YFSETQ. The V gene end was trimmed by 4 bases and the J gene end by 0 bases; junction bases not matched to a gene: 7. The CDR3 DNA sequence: TGCGCCAGCAGCCCCGGGACAGTAGGCTCTGGAAACACCATATATTTT. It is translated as CASSPGTVGSGNTIYF.

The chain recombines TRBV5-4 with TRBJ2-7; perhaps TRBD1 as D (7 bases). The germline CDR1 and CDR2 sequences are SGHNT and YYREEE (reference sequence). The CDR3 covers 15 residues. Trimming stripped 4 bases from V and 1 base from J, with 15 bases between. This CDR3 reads CASSLQTGRSYEQYF. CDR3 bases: TGTGCCAGCAGCCTCCAGACAGGGAGGTCCTACGAGCAGTACTTC.

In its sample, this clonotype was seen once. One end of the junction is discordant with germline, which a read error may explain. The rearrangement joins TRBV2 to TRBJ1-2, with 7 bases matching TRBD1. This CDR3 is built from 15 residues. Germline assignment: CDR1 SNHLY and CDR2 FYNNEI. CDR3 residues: CASSKARGRRHGYTF. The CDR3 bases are TGTGCCAGCAGTAAAGCAAGGGGGCGCCGGCATGGCTACACCTTC.

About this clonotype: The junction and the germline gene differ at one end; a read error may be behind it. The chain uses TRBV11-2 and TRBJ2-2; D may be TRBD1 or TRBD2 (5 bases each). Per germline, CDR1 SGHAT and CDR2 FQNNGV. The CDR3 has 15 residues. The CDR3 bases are TGTGTCAGCAGCTTAGAGCCTATACGGGGCGGTGAGCTGTTTTTT. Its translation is CVSSLEPIRGGELFF.

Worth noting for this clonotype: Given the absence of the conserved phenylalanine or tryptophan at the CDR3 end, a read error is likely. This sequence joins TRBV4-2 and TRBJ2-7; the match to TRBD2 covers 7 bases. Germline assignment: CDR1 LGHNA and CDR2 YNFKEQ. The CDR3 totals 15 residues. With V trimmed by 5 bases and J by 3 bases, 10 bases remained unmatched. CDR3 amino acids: CASSGGGGRNYEQYL. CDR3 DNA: TGTGCCAGCAGCGGGGGGGGGGGGAGGAACTACGAGCAGTACCTC.

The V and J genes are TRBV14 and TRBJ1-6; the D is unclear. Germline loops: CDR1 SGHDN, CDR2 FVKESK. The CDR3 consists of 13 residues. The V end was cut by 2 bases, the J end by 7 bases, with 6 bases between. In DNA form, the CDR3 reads TGTGCCAGCAGCCAACGTGGGAATTCACCCCTCCACTTT. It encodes CASSQRGNSPLHF.

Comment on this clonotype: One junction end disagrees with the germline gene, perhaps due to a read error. Here the CDR3 DNA reads TGTGTCAGCAGCCACCGGGACAGGGGGACAGATACGCAGTATTTT. This gives the protein CVSSHRDRGTDTQYF. V gene TRBV5-4 combines with J gene TRBJ2-3; the match to TRBD1 covers 11 bases. Germline lookup yields CDR1 SGHNT and CDR2 YYREEE (reference sequence). This CDR3 contains 15 residues. Variable domain in full (rest from reference TRBV5-4 and TRBJ2-3): ETGVTQSPTHLIKTRGQQVTLRCSSQSGHNTVSWYQQALGQGPQFIFQYYREEENGRGNFPPRFSGLQFPNYSSELNVNALELDDSALYLCVSSHRDRGTDTQYFGPGTRLTVL.